This T cell receptor beta chain is drawn from a study of response to subunit inactivated influenza vaccine. The study, taken as a whole, reports: After each seasonal influenza vaccination, few new T cells are recruited, the authors suggested.

This clonotype was counted between two and nine times. Its antigen is unknown. TCRdb redid the calling of the RT-PCR reads with MiXCR, one entry per CDR3 protein. The table includes approximately 700,000 distinct CDR3 sequences, around 16% detected once. Per the germline V gene, CDR1 is SQVTM and CDR2 is ANQGSEA. Trimming removed 7 bases from V and 3 bases from J, with 10 bases in between. This CDR3 spans 11 amino acids. This sequence joins TRBV29-1 and TRBJ2-7; D is uncertain. The sequencing here drew on PBMCs from blood, taken 12 days after vaccination. The sequence was collected from a man aged 45-60 years who received an inactivated influenza vaccine. The CDR3 is CSAGSYYEQYF. CDR3 nucleotide sequence: TGCAGCGCTGGAAGCTACTACGAGCAGTACTTC.